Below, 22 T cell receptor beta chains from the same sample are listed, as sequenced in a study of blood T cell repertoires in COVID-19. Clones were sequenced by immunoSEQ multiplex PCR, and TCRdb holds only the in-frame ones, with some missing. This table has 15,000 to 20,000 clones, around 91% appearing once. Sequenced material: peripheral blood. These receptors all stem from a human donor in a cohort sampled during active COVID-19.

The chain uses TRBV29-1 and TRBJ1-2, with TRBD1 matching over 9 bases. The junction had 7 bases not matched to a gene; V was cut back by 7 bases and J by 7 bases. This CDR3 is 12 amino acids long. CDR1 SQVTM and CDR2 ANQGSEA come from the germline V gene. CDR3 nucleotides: TGCAGCGCGATACAGGGGGCTGGTGGCTACACCTTC. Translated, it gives CSAIQGAGGYTF. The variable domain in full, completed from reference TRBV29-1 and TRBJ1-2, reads SAVISQKPSRDICQRGTSLTIQCQVDSQVTMMFWYRQQPGQSLTLIATANQGSEATYESGFVIDKFPISRPNLTFSTLTVSNMSPEDSSIYLCSAIQGAGGYTFGSGTRLTVV.

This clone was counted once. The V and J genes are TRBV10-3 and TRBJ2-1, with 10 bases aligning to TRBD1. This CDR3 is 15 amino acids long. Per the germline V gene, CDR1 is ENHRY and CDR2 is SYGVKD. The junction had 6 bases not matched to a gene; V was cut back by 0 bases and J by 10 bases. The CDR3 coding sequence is TGTGCCATCAGTGAGTCGAAAGACAGGGGGCGAGAGCAGTTCTTC. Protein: CAISESKDRGREQFF.

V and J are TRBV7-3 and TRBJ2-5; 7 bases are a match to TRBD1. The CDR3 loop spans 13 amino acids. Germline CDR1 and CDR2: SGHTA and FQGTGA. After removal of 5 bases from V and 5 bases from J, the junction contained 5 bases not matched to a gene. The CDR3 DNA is TGTGCCAGCAGCGCCAACAGGGGTGAGACCCAGTACTTC. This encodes CASSANRGETQYF.

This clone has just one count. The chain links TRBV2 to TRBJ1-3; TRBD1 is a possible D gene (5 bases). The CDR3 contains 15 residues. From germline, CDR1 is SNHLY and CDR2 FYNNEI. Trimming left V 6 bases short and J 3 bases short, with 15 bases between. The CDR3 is CASRGTGGSGNTIYF. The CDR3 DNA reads TGTGCCAGCAGGGGGACGGGGGGAAGTGGAAACACCATATATTTT.

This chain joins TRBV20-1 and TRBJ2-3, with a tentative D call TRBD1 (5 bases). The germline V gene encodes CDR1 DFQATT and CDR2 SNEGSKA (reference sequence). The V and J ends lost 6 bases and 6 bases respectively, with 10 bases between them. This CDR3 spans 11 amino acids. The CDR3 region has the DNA TGCAGTGCCCCGAAGGGGGATACGCAGTATTTT. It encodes CSAPKGDTQYF.

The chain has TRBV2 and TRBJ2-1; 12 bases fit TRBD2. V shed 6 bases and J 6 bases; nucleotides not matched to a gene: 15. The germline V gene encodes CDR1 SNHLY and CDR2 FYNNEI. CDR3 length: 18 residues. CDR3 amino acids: CASRRQNRLAGVVNEQFF. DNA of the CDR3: TGTGCCAGCAGACGCCAGAACCGACTAGCGGGAGTAGTCAATGAGCAGTTCTTC.

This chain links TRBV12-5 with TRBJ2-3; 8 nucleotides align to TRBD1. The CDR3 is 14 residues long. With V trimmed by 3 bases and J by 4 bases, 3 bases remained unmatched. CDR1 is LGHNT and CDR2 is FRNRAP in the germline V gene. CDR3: CASGFSGGADTQYF. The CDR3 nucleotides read TGTGCTAGTGGTTTCTCAGGGGGCGCAGATACGCAGTATTTT. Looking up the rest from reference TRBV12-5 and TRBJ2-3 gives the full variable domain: DARVTQTPRHKVTEMGQEVTMRCQPILGHNTVFWYRQTMMQGLELLAYFRNRAPLDDSGMPKDRFSAEMPDATLATLKIQPSEPRDSAVYFCASGFSGGADTQYFGPGTRLTVL.

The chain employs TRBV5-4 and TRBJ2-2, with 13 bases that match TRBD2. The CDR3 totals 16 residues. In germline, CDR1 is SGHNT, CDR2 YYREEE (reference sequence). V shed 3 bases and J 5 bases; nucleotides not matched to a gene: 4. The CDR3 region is CASSSRLAGGTGELFF. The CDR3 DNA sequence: TGTGCCAGCAGCTCTCGACTAGCGGGGGGAACCGGGGAGCTGTTTTTT.

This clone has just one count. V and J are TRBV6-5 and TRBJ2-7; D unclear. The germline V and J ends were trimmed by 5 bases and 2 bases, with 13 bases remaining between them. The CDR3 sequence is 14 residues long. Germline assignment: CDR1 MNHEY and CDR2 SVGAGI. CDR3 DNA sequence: TGTGCCAGCAGTAATACCGCTAGTACCTACGAGCAGTACTTC. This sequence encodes CASSNTASTYEQYF.

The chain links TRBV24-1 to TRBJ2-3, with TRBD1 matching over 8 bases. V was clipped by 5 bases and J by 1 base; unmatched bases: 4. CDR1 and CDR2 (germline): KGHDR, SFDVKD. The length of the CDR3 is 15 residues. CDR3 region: CATSGEGQGTDTQYF. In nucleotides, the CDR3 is TGTGCCACCAGTGGAGAGGGACAGGGCACAGATACGCAGTATTTT.

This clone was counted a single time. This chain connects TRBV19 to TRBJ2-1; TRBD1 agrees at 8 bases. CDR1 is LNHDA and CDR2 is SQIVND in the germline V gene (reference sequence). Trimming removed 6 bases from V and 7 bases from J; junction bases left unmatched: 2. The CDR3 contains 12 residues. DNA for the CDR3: TGTGCCAGTAGACGACAGGGGAATGAGCAGTTCTTC. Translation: CASRRQGNEQFF. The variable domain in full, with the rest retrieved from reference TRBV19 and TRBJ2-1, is DGGITQSPKYLFRKEGQNVTLSCEQNLNHDAMYWYRQDPGQGLRLIYYSQIVNDFQKGDIAEGYSVSREKKESFPLTVTSAQKNPTAFYLCASRRQGNEQFFGPGTRLTVL.

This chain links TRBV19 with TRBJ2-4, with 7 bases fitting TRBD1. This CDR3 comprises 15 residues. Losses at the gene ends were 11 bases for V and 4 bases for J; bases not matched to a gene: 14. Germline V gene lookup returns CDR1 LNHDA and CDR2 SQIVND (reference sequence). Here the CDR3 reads CASPQGTLRKNIQYF. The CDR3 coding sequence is TGTGCCTCCCCACAGGGGACACTTAGGAAAAACATTCAGTACTTC.

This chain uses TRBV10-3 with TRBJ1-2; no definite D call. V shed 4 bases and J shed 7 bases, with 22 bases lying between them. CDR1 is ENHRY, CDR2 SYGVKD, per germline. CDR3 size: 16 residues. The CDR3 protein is CAISGAGTAFLGGYTF. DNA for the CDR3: TGTGCCATCAGTGGGGCGGGAACCGCTTTCCTGGGTGGCTACACCTTC.

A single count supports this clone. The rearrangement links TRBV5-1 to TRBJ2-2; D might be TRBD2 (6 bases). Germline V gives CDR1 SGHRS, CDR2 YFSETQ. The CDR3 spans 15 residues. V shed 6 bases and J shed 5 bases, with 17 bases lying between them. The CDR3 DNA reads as TGCGCCAGCACGCGGAGGGCCGAGGGGACCGGGGAGCTGTTTTTT. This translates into CASTRRAEGTGELFF.

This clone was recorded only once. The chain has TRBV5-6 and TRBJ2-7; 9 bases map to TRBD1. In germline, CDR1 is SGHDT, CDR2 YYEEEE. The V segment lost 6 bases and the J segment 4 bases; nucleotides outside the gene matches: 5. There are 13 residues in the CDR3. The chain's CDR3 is CASTRTGVYEQYF. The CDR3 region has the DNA TGTGCCAGCACCCGGACAGGGGTGTACGAGCAGTACTTC.

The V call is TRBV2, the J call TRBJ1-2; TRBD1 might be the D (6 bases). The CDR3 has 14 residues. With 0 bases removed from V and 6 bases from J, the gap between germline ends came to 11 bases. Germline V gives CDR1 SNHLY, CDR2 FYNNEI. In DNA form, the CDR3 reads TGTGCCAGCAGTGAAGCGGCGGGGGGCCATGGCTACACCTTC. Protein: CASSEAAGGHGYTF.

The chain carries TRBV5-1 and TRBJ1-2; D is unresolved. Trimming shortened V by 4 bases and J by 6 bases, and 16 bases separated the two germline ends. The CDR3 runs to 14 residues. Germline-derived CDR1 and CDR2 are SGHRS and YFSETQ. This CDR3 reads CASSIGLGEDGYTF. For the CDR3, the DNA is TGCGCCAGCAGCATCGGGCTTGGGGAGGATGGCTACACCTTC.

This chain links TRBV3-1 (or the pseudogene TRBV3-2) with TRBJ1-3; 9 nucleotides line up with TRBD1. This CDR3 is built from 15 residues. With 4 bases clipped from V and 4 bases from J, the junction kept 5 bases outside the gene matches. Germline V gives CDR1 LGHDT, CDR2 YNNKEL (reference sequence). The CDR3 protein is CASSLTGTGGNTIYF. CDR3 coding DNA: TGTGCCAGCAGCCTCACAGGGACAGGGGGAAACACCATATATTTT.

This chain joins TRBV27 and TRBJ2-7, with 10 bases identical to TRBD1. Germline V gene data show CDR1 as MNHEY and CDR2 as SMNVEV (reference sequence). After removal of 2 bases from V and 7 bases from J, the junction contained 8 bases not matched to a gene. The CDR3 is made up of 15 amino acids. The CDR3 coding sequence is TGTGCCAGCAGTTTAAGGGGACAGGGGACCGGAGAGCAGTACTTC. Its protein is CASSLRGQGTGEQYF.

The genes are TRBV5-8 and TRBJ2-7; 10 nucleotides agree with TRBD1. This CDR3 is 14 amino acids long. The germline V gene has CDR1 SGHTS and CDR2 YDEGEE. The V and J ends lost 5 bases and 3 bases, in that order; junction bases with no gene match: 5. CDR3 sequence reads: CASRSGQGIYEQYF. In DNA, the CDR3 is TGTGCCAGCAGATCGGGACAGGGGATCTACGAGCAGTACTTC.

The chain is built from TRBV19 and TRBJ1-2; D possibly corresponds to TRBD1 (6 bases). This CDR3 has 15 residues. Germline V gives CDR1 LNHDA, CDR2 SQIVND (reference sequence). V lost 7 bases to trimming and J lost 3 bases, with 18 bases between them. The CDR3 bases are TGTGCCAGTAATCATCGGGGGGGCAAAGACTATGGCTACACCTTC. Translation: CASNHRGGKDYGYTF.

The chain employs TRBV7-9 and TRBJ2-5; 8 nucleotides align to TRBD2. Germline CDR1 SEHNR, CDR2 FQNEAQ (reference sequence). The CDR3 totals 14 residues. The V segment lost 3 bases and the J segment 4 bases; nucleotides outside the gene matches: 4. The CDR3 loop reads CASSFDSGRETQYF. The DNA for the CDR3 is TGTGCCAGCAGCTTTGACAGCGGGAGAGAGACCCAGTACTTC.